This T cell receptor beta chain was profiled in a study of OX40 agonist ivuxolimab in advanced cancers. Using immunoSEQ multiplex PCR, the repertoire was profiled, and TCRdb retains in-frame clones only, with some absent. This sample has about 20,000 clones, with approximately 86% found just once. The germline gives CDR1 SGHAT, CDR2 FQNNGV. Trimming at V came to 5 bases and at J to 6 bases, leaving 9 bases not matched to a gene. This CDR3 is 15 amino acids long. The sequencing used CD4+ or CD8+ T cells sorted from blood, collected in a trial of the OX40 agonist ivuxolimab. The TCR sequence derives from an adult with an advanced solid tumor such as melanoma, head and neck, liver or kidney cancer. The chain uses TRBV11-2 and TRBJ2-3, with TRBD1 matching 9 bases. The CDR3 nucleotides read TGTGCCAGCAGCCCCCGGACAGGGGATGGGGATACGCAGTATTTT. It encodes CASSPRTGDGDTQYF.